This TCR beta chain was sequenced for a study of blood T cell repertoires in COVID-19. This CDR3 spans 13 amino acids. Germline V CDR1 and CDR2: SGHNT, YENEEA. Trimming took 4 bases from V and 6 from J, leaving 13 bases between them. Under the authors' procedure: Counts of nucleated cells, estimated from reference gene primer amplification, were obtained. TCRdb's copy holds only in-frame clones and misses some; the assay was immunoSEQ multiplex PCR. D and trimming come from the DNA, and the V and J calls and clone size come from that table. The profile shows fewer than 15,000 clones, 73% of them singletons.

The sequencing input was peripheral blood. This receptor was obtained from a human donor in a cohort sampled during active COVID-19. The chain recombines TRBV11-3 with TRBJ2-7, with D tentatively TRBD1 (5 bases). CDR3 sequence: CASSSDMNSEQYF. CDR3 nucleotides: TGTGCCAGCAGCTCGGACATGAACAGCGAGCAGTACTTC.